This T cell receptor (beta chain) was recovered during a study of cytomegalovirus exposure and HLA in healthy donors. Study overall: In a later analysis, the 120 or so validation repertoires were reported to have used the same platform as the approximately 620 first-cohort repertoires. Study-level points and caveats: TCR sequences were mostly rare, though some public TCRs occurred in many donors.

The donors were in the 120-subject validation cohort; that cohort was separate from the approximately 700-subject first cohort. This clone has a single count. Its antigen is unknown. V was shortened by 5 bases and J by 5 bases, with 18 bases between the two germline ends. This CDR3 comprises 15 residues. The germline gives CDR1 MNHEY, CDR2 SMNVEV (reference sequence). TCRdb's table, derived via immunoSEQ multiplex PCR, lists solely in-frame clones and lacks some. Of 150,000 to 200,000 clones in the sample, around nine tenths were seen once. The J gene is TRBJ2-5, the V gene TRBV27; weak D call: TRBD2 (6 bases). This TCR was sampled from a man between 18 and 29 years old in good health and CMV-seropositive. The sample was PBMCs. The CDR3 spells CASSADGVGRETQYF. The CDR3 region has the DNA TGTGCCAGCAGTGCGGACGGGGTGGGGAGGGAGACCCAGTACTTC.